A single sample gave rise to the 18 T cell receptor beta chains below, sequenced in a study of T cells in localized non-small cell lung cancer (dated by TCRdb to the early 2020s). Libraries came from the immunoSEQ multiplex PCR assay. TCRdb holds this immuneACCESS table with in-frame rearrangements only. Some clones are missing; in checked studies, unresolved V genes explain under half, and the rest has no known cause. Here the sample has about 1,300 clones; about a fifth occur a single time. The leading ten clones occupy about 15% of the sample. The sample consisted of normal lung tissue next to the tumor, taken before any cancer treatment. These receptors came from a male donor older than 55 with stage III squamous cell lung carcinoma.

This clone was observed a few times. The CDR3 DNA reads as TGTGCCAGCAGCTTAGAGGGCAGCTCCTACGAGCAGTACGTC. Amino acids: CASSLEGSSYEQYV. The chain uses TRBV13 and TRBJ2-7; D gene uncertain. V was cut by 1 base and J by 0 bases, with 7 bases left in between. CDR1 and CDR2 (germline): PRHDT, FYEKMQ (reference sequence). This CDR3 is built from 14 residues.

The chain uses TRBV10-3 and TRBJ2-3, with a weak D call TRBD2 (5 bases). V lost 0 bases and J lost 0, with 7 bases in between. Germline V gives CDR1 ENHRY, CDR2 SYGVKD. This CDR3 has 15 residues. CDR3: CAISESGVSTDTQYF. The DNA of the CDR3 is TGTGCCATCAGTGAGTCCGGGGTTAGCACAGATACGCAGTATTTT.

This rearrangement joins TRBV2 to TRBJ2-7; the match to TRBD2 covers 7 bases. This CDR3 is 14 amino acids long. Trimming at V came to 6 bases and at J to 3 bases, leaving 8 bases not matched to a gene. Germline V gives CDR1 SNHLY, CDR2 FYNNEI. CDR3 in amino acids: CASRGGSIDYEQYF. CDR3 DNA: TGTGCCAGCAGGGGGGGGAGTATTGACTACGAGCAGTACTTC.

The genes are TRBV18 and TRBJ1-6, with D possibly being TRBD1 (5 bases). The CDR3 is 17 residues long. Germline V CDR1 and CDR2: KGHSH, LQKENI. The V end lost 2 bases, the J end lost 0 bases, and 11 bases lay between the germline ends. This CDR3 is CASSPISGGSYNSPLHF. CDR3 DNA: TGTGCCAGCTCACCAATCTCGGGGGGCTCCTATAATTCACCCCTCCACTTT.

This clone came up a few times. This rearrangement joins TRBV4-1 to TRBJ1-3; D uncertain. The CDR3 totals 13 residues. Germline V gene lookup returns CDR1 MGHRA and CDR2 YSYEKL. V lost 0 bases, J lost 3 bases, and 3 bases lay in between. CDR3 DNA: TGCGCCAGCAGCCAAGACCGTGGAAACACCATATATTTT. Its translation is CASSQDRGNTIYF.

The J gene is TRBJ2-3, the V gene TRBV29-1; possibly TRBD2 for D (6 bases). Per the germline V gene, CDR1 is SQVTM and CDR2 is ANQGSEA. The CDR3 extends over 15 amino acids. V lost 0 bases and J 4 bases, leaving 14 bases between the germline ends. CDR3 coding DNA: TGCAGCGTTGAAGATCTAGGCGGACTATCAGATACGCAGTATTTT. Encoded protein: CSVEDLGGLSDTQYF.

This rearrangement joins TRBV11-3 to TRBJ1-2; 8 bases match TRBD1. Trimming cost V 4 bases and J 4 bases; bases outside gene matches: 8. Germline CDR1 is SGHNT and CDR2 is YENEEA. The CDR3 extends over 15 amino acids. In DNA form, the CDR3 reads TGTGCCAGCAGCTCCGGACGGGGGACAGGCTATGGCTACACCTTC. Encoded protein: CASSSGRGTGYGYTF.

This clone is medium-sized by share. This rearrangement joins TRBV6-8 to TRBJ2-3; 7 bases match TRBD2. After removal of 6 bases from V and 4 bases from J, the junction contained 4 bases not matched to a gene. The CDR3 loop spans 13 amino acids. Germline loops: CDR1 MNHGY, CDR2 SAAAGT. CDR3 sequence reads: CASRWRGSDTQYF. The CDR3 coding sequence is TGTGCCAGCAGGTGGCGGGGGTCAGATACGCAGTATTTT.

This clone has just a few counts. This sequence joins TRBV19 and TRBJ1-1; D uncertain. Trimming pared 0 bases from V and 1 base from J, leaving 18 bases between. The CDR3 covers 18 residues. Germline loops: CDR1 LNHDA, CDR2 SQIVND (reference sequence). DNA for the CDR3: TGTGCCAGTAGTATAGATGAATCGGGGAGTAGGAAGAACACTGAAGCTTTCTTT. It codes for CASSIDESGSRKNTEAFF.

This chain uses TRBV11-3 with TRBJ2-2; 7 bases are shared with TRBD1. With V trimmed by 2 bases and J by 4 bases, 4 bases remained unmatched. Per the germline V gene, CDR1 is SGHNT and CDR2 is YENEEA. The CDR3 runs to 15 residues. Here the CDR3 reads CASSLSGGVTGELFF. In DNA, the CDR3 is TGTGCCAGCAGCTTATCAGGGGGAGTCACCGGGGAGCTGTTTTTT.

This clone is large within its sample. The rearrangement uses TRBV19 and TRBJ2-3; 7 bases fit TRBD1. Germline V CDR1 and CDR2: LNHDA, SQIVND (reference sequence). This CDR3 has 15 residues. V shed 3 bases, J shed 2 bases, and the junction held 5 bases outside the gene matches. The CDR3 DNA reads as TGTGCCAGTAGTATGTATGGACAGGTCACAGATACGCAGTATTTT. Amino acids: CASSMYGQVTDTQYF. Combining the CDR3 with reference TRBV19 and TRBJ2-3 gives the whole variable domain DGGITQSPKYLFRKEGQNVTLSCEQNLNHDAMYWYRQDPGQGLRLIYYSQIVNDFQKGDIAEGYSVSREKKESFPLTVTSAQKNPTAFYLCASSMYGQVTDTQYFGPGTRLTVL.

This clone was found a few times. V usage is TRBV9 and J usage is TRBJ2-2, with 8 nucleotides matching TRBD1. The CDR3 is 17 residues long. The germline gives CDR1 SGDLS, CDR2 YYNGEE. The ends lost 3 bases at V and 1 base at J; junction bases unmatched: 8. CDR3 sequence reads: CASSAGWTGRNTGELFF. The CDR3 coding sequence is TGTGCCAGCAGCGCCGGATGGACAGGGAGGAACACCGGGGAGCTGTTTTTT.

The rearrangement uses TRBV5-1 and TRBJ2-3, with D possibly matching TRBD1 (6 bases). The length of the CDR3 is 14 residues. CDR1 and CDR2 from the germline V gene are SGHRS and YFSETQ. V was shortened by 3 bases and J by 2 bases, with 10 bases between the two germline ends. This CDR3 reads CASSSDSPTDTQYF. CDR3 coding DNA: TGCGCCAGCAGCTCGGACAGCCCCACAGATACGCAGTATTTT.

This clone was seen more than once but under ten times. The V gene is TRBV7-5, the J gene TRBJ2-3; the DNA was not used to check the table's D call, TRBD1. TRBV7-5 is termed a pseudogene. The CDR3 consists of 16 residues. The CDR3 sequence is CASSPLQGGGTDTQYF. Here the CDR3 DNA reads TGTGCCAGCAGCCCCCTCCAGGGGGGTGGCACAGATACGCAGTATTTT.

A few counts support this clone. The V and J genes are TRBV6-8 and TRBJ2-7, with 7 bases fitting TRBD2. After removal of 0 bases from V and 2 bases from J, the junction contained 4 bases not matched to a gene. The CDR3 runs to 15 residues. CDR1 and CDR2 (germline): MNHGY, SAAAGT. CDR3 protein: CASSYSGGETYEQYV. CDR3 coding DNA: TGTGCCAGCAGTTACTCGGGGGGGGAAACCTACGAGCAGTACGTC.

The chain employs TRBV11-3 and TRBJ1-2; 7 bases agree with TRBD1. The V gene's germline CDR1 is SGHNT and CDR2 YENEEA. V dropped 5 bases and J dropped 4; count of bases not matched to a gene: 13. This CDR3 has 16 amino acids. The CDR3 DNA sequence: TGTGCCAGCAGCCCCCCCCTGCCGGACAGGCGCTATGGCTACACCTTC. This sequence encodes CASSPPLPDRRYGYTF. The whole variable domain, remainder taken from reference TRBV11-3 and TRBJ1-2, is EAGVVQSPRYKIIEKKQPVAFWCNPISGHNTLYWYLQNLGQGPELLIRYENEEAVDDSQLPKDRFSAERLKGVDSTLKIQPAELGDSAVYLCASSPPLPDRRYGYTFGSGTRLTVV.

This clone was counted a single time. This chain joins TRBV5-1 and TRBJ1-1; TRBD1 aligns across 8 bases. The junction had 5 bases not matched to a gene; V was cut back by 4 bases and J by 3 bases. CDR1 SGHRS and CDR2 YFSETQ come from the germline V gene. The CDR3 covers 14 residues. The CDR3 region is CASSQTGDDTEAFF. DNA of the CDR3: TGCGCCAGCAGCCAGACAGGGGACGACACTGAAGCTTTCTTT.

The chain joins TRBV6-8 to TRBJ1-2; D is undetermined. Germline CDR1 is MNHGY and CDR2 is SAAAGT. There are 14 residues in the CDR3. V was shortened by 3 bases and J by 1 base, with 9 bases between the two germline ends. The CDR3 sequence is CASSYFGNNYGYTF. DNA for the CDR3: TGTGCCAGCAGTTATTTCGGGAATAACTATGGCTACACCTTC.